This T cell receptor (beta chain) was retrieved from a study of control samples from healthy donors and cancer patients. Sequencing was performed with immunoSEQ multiplex PCR; in TCRdb, only in-frame clones are kept and a portion is missing. The top ten hold 12% of the sample, which has about 160,000 clones, 85% to 90% seen once. The material sequenced was blood. The clonotype originates from a man aged 25 to 45 in good health.

DNA for the CDR3: TGTGCCAGCTCCTCGAAGGAGATCACTGAAGCTTTCTTT. The encoded protein is CASSSKEITEAFF. The chain combines TRBV18 with TRBJ1-1; D is unresolved. Trimming pared 6 bases from V and 4 bases from J, leaving 12 bases between. The germline gives CDR1 KGHSH, CDR2 LQKENI. The CDR3 spans 13 residues.